Following are 22 T cell receptor beta chains from one sample sequenced in a study of beta chain features in type 1 diabetes. Expressed TCRB transcripts were sequenced, since all the RNA that had been isolated was reverse transcribed. Method: immunoSEQ multiplex PCR; TCRdb's copy keeps in-frame clones and lacks some. The sample has approximately 140,000 clones, 48% seen once. Sequenced sample: Tregs from blood. The receptors come from a young man in good health.

This chain links TRBV10-3 with TRBJ1-2; tentatively, D is TRBD1 (6 bases). V lost 2 bases to trimming and J lost 5 bases, with 9 bases between them. Germline CDR1 reads ENHRY; CDR2 reads SYGVKD. The CDR3 is 13 residues long. The CDR3 DNA reads as TGTGCCATCAGTGAGGGGGGCCGGTATGGCTACACCTTC. Translation: CAISEGGRYGYTF.

V and J are TRBV9 and TRBJ2-2, with D possibly matching TRBD1 (6 bases). Trimming took off 2 bases at V and 0 bases at J, with 8 bases between the two ends. This CDR3 is 15 amino acids long. Germline lookup yields CDR1 SGDLS and CDR2 YYNGEE. The CDR3 sequence is CASSVRTANTGELFF. The DNA for the CDR3 is TGTGCCAGCAGCGTCCGGACAGCGAACACCGGGGAGCTGTTTTTT. Complete variable domain (other parts from reference TRBV9 and TRBJ2-2): DSGVTQTPKHLITATGQRVTLRCSPRSGDLSVYWYQQSLDQGLQFLIQYYNGEERAKGNILERFSAQQFPDLHSELNLSSLELGDSALYFCASSVRTANTGELFFGEGSRLTVL.

This clone was detected only a few times. V gene TRBV28 combines with J gene TRBJ1-3, with D tentatively TRBD1 (5 bases). V lost 5 bases to trimming and J lost 2 bases, with 10 bases between them. CDR1 MDHEN and CDR2 SYDVKM come from the germline V gene. The CDR3 length is 14 residues. The CDR3 loop reads CASSRGLTGNTIYF. In nucleotides, the CDR3 is TGTGCCAGCAGTAGGGGTCTTACTGGAAACACCATATATTTT.

The rearrangement uses TRBV5-1 and TRBJ2-2, with 9 positions matching TRBD2. V lost 5 bases and J lost 7; bases outside the gene matches: 9. This CDR3 comprises 15 residues. Germline assignment: CDR1 SGHRS and CDR2 YFSETQ. The CDR3 DNA is TGCGCCAGCAGATATGGCGGGAGGGCCGTCGGGGAGCTGTTTTTT. It codes for CASRYGGRAVGELFF.

The CDR3 is CSAKALAGPSNTQYF. CDR3 nucleotide sequence: TGCAGCGCAAAAGCTTTAGCGGGCCCCTCGAATACGCAGTATTTT. The gene calls are TRBV29-1 and TRBJ2-3; 7 bases match TRBD2. The germline CDR1 and CDR2 sequences are SQVTM and ANQGSEA. Losses at the gene ends were 7 bases for V and 7 bases for J; bases not matched to a gene: 17. This CDR3 is built from 15 residues.

This chain uses TRBV10-3 with TRBJ2-6; D remains ambiguous. Trimming removed 0 bases from V and 2 bases from J, with 5 bases in between. Germline V CDR1 and CDR2: ENHRY, SYGVKD. The CDR3 contains 15 residues. The DNA for the CDR3 is TGTGCCATCAGTGAGTCTCTAACTGGGGCCAACGTCCTGACTTTC. It specifies CAISESLTGANVLTF.

A few counts support this clone. The chain couples TRBV7-2 to TRBJ2-7, with 8 bases aligning to TRBD1. The length of the CDR3 is 14 residues. V trimming: 5 bases; J trimming: 4 bases; junction bases outside the gene matches: 7. The V gene's germline CDR1 is SGHTA and CDR2 FQGNSA. The CDR3 DNA sequence: TGTGCCAGCAGCCTGGGACAGGTAGGGTACGAGCAGTACTTC. This sequence encodes CASSLGQVGYEQYF.

This clone has only one observation. V and J are TRBV23-1 and TRBJ2-7, with 8 bases matching TRBD1. TRBV23-1 is an ORF for which the function is uncertain. Trimming took 0 bases from V and 3 from J; bases not matched to a gene: 10. This CDR3 is built from 17 residues. CDR3 coding DNA: TGCGCCAGCAGTCAATCGGGACTGGGGGGACAGGACTACGAGCAGTACTTC. Protein sequence: CASSQSGLGGQDYEQYF.

The rearrangement links TRBV27 to TRBJ2-7; tentative D call: TRBD1 (6 bases). The V and J ends lost 5 bases and 5 bases respectively, with 10 bases between them. The CDR3 sequence is 12 residues long. Per the germline V gene, CDR1 is MNHEY and CDR2 is SMNVEV (reference sequence). The CDR3 sequence is CASSQQGHEQYF. CDR3 DNA: TGTGCCAGCAGTCAACAGGGTCACGAGCAGTACTTC.

J is TRBJ2-2 and V is TRBV15, with D possibly TRBD1 on 6 matching bases. V lost 3 bases, J lost 0 bases, and 14 bases lay in between. Germline values: CDR1 LNHNV, CDR2 YYDKDF (reference sequence). This CDR3 is 17 amino acids long. CDR3 in amino acids: CATSRGDRDTNTGELFF. DNA for the CDR3: TGTGCCACCAGCAGGGGCGACCGGGACACGAACACCGGGGAGCTGTTTTTT.

V is TRBV19 and J is TRBJ2-6, with D unclear. V dropped 2 bases and J dropped 0 bases, with 8 bases sitting between them. This CDR3 contains 16 residues. Looked up from germline, CDR1 is LNHDA and CDR2 is SQIVND (reference sequence). CDR3 sequence reads: CASSINRFSGANVLTF. In DNA, the CDR3 is TGTGCCAGTAGTATAAATCGGTTCTCTGGGGCCAACGTCCTGACTTTC. Looking up the rest from reference TRBV19 and TRBJ2-6 gives the full variable domain: DGGITQSPKYLFRKEGQNVTLSCEQNLNHDAMYWYRQDPGQGLRLIYYSQIVNDFQKGDIAEGYSVSREKKESFPLTVTSAQKNPTAFYLCASSINRFSGANVLTFGAGSRLTVL.

The V gene is TRBV7-2, the J gene TRBJ2-5; no clear D. CDR1 is SGHTA, CDR2 FQGNSA, per germline. Trimming removed 0 bases at V and 5 bases at J, with 4 bases between. The CDR3 totals 12 residues. Here the CDR3 reads CASSLALETQYF. CDR3 DNA: TGTGCCAGCAGCTTAGCTCTGGAGACCCAGTACTTC. Variable domain in full (rest from reference TRBV7-2 and TRBJ2-5): GAGVSQSPSNKVTEKGKDVELRCDPISGHTALYWYRQSLGQGLEFLIYFQGNSAPDKSGLPSDRFSAERTGGSVSTLTIQRTQQEDSAVYLCASSLALETQYFGPGTRLLVL.

The chain combines TRBV7-3 with TRBJ2-7; TRBD1 aligns across 12 bases. The V and J ends lost 3 bases and 7 bases, in that order; junction bases with no gene match: 7. This CDR3 comprises 15 residues. Germline V gene sequence: CDR1 SGHTA, CDR2 FQGTGA. CDR3 coding DNA: TGTGCCAGCAGCTTGGAGGGACAGGGGGCCCGGGAGCAGTACTTC. It yields the protein CASSLEGQGAREQYF.

Here the CDR3 reads CASSSLGGNNQPQHF. The CDR3, as DNA: TGTGCCAGCAGTTCCTTGGGGGGTAATAATCAGCCCCAGCATTTT. The gene calls are TRBV28 and TRBJ1-5; perhaps TRBD1 as D (5 bases). Germline values: CDR1 MDHEN, CDR2 SYDVKM. The CDR3 has 15 amino acids. V shed 4 bases and J shed 4 bases, with 14 bases lying between them.

The J gene is TRBJ2-3, the V gene TRBV5-1; a possible D gene is TRBD1 (6 bases). The CDR3 runs to 15 residues. Germline CDR1 reads SGHRS; CDR2 reads YFSETQ. The V end lost 5 bases, the J end lost 0 bases, and 13 bases lay between the germline ends. CDR3 bases: TGCGCCAGCAGAGTCAGGGGCAGGAGCACAGATACGCAGTATTTT. Its protein is CASRVRGRSTDTQYF.

V gene TRBV7-9 combines with J gene TRBJ1-2, with 7 bases that match TRBD1. CDR3 length: 14 amino acids. With V trimmed by 5 bases and J by 2 bases, 5 bases remained unmatched. The germline V gene encodes CDR1 SEHNR and CDR2 FQNEAQ (reference sequence). Written as DNA, the CDR3 is TGTGCCAGCAGCCCCAGGACAGGCAACTATGGCTACACCTTC. This sequence encodes CASSPRTGNYGYTF. Filled out from reference TRBV7-9 and TRBJ1-2, the complete variable domain reads DTGVSQNPRHKITKRGQNVTFRCDPISEHNRLYWYRQTLGQGPEFLTYFQNEAQLEKSRLLSDRFSAERPKGSFSTLEIQRTEQGDSAMYLCASSPRTGNYGYTFGSGTRLTVV.

The V call is TRBV19, the J call TRBJ2-1, with 10 bases that match TRBD2. Trimming cost V 6 bases and J 4 bases; bases outside gene matches: 9. Per germline, CDR1 LNHDA and CDR2 SQIVND (reference sequence). The CDR3 covers 16 residues. In DNA form, the CDR3 reads TGTGCCAGTAGCCAAAGCGGGAGGGCATCATACAATGAGCAGTTCTTC. Amino acids: CASSQSGRASYNEQFF.

The V and J genes are TRBV7-9 and TRBJ1-1; 7 bases map to TRBD1. From germline, CDR1 is SEHNR and CDR2 FQNEAQ (reference sequence). With V trimmed by 5 bases and J by 5 bases, 8 bases remained unmatched. The CDR3 length is 14 residues. CDR3 DNA sequence: TGTGCCAGCAGCATGAGACAGGGCGGGACTGAAGCTTTCTTT. The encoded protein is CASSMRQGGTEAFF.

V gene TRBV5-1 combines with J gene TRBJ1-1; a possible D gene is TRBD1 (5 bases). The germline V gene encodes CDR1 SGHRS and CDR2 YFSETQ. This CDR3 is built from 18 residues. The V end was cut by 0 bases, the J end by 6 bases, with 24 bases between. CDR3: CASSLDRRGSGSKAEAFF. CDR3 DNA sequence: TGCGCCAGCAGCTTGGATCGGAGGGGATCAGGGAGTAAGGCTGAAGCTTTCTTT.

The chain links TRBV7-2 to TRBJ2-3; D is uncertain. Trimming stripped 3 bases from V and 0 bases from J, with 7 bases between. The germline gives CDR1 SGHTA, CDR2 FQGNSA. The length of the CDR3 is 14 residues. The CDR3 loop reads CASSFSLSTDTQYF. The CDR3 DNA is TGTGCCAGCAGCTTTTCCCTTAGCACAGATACGCAGTATTTT.

This clone was detected only a few times. This sequence joins TRBV11-2 and TRBJ2-3; 8 positions match TRBD2. CDR3 size: 15 residues. The V gene end was trimmed by 0 bases and the J gene end by 7 bases; junction bases not matched to a gene: 6. Germline CDR1 reads SGHAT; CDR2 reads FQNNGV. CDR3 sequence (DNA): TGTGCCAGCAGCTTAGAATACGGGAGGGGATATACGCAGTATTTT. Its protein is CASSLEYGRGYTQYF.

V gene TRBV7-2 combines with J gene TRBJ2-1, with TRBD2 as a possible D gene (5 bases). The CDR3 is made up of 16 amino acids. Trimming took 1 base from V and 12 from J, leaving 22 bases between them. Germline CDR1 SGHTA, CDR2 FQGNSA. The CDR3 DNA follows: TGTGCCAGCAGCTTAGGCCTTGGACTGAGTGGTCGGAGGCAGTTCTTC. Amino acids: CASSLGLGLSGRRQFF. The full variable domain, rest sourced from reference TRBV7-2 and TRBJ2-1, is GAGVSQSPSNKVTEKGKDVELRCDPISGHTALYWYRQSLGQGLEFLIYFQGNSAPDKSGLPSDRFSAERTGGSVSTLTIQRTQQEDSAVYLCASSLGLGLSGRRQFFGPGTRLTVL.